The clone carrying this T cell receptor (beta chain) was observed at least ten times. This CDR3 has 15 amino acids. Trimming cost V 7 bases and J 6 bases, with 21 bases left between them. This entry comes from a study of human T cells and chemical hapten exposure. Turning to the study itself: Donors were sensitized with 2% DPC on the upper inner arm.

Described time point: pre-sensitization, week 0. Treatment described: therapeutic diphenylcyclopropenone sensitization with weekly scalp DPC. TCRdb re-analysed the RACE reads in MiXCR, keeping a single row per CDR3 protein. Here the sample spans 87,000 or so distinct CDR3 sequences, 9.6% being singletons. This sequence was found in a woman between 40 and 55 years old with alopecia areata. Some clones in this sample may be carry-over from other donors' samples. The V call is TRBV12-3 or TRBV12-4, the J call TRBJ1-2; maybe TRBD1 (6 bases). Sequenced here: whole blood, sampled in connection with sensitization to the hapten diphenylcyclopropenone (DPC). CDR3 loop: CASTLHMTGMNGYTF. The CDR3 DNA follows: TGTGCCAGCACCCTACACATGACAGGCATGAATGGCTACACCTTC.